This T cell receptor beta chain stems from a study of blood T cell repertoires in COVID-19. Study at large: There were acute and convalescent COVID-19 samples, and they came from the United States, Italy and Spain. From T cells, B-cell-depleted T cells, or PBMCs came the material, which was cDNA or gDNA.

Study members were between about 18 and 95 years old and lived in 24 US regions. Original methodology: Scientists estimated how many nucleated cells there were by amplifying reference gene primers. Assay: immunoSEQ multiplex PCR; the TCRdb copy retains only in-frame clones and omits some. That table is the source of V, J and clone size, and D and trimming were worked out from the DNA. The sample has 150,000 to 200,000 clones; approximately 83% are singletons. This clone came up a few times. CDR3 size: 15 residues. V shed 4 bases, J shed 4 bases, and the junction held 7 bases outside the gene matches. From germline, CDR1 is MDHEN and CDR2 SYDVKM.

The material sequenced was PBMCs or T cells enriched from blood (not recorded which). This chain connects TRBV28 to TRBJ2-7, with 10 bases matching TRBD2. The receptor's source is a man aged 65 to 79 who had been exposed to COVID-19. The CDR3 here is CASSSSGRAEYEQYF. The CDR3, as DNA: TGTGCCAGCAGTTCAAGCGGGAGGGCCGAGTACGAGCAGTACTTC. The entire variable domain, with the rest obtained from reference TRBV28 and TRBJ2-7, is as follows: DVKVTQSSRYLVKRTGEKVFLECVQDMDHENMFWYRQDPGLGLRLIYFSYDVKMKEKGDIPEGYSVSREKKERFSLILESASTNQTSMYLCASSSSGRAEYEQYFGPGTRLTVT.